This TCR beta chain came from a study of T cell clones after liver transplantation. About the research overall: Post-transplant blood was tracked for graft-donor-reactive T cell clones identified in a pre-transplant mixed lymphocyte reaction. Graft-donor-reactive sequences were compared with third-party-reactive TCRbeta sequences from pre-transplant mixed lymphocyte reactions. Patients counted as tolerant after at least one year off all immunosuppression, enzymes not exceeding twice normal.

Study observations and caveats: Post-transplant, graft-donor-reactive CD4 TCRbeta sequences in blood dropped significantly in most of the 8 subjects.

Worth noting for this clone: Antigen specificity is unknown.

Germline V gene lookup returns CDR1 SGHAT and CDR2 FQNNGV. Unmatched junction bases numbered 6, after V lost 5 bases and J lost 0 bases. The CDR3 is made up of 18 amino acids. Method: immunoSEQ multiplex PCR; TCRdb's copy keeps in-frame clones and lacks some. Counted here are roughly 72,000 clones, roughly 80% occurring once; the ten biggest clones make up less than 2.5%. The chain carries TRBV11-2 and TRBJ2-2; 13 bases map to TRBD2. The TCR comes from a human patient who received a liver transplant. Part of the T cells may come from the graft donor. Sample: CD4+ T cells from blood, taken less than 50 months after liver transplant. The CDR3 loop is CASSKRTSGGTNTGELFF. The CDR3 nucleotides are TGTGCCAGCAGCAAGAGGACTAGCGGGGGAACGAACACCGGGGAGCTGTTTTTT.